This is a list of T cell receptor beta chains from one sample in a study of PD-1 blockade in classical Hodgkin lymphoma. TCRdb keeps only in-frame clones here, not all; method: immunoSEQ multiplex PCR. Of more than 25,000 clones in the sample, almost 90% were seen once. The sample was CD8+ T cells from blood, taken at baseline. These receptors originate from a human donor with classical Hodgkin lymphoma. Each CDR3 is given with its conserved first and last residue. D genes are given only for firm matches. Only part of the rows carry a size: once, few, many, or a class if the clone is expanded.

D	size	V	J	DNA	CDR3
-	few	TRBV27	TRBJ1-4	TGTGCCAGCACCCAGGGATCCTCCGAAAAACTGTTTTTT	CASTQGSSEKLFF
TRBD1	-	TRBV9	TRBJ2-7	TGTGCCAGCAGCGTAGAGACCGGGACAGGGCTATACGAGCAGTACTTC	CASSVETGTGLYEQYF
-	-	TRBV4-2	TRBJ2-1	TGTGCCAGCAGCCAAGATTCGGTGGATGAGCAGTTCTTC	CASSQDSVDEQFF
-	-	TRBV12-2	TRBJ2-4	TGTGCAAGTCGCCCCAGGGACCAGGTACCCTCCAAAAACATTCAGTACTTC	CASRPRDQVPSKNIQYF
-	-	TRBV28	TRBJ1-3	TGTGCCAGCAGTTTAAGGGTCAGGAGGACTGGAAACACCATATATTTT	CASSLRVRRTGNTIYF
-	-	TRBV9	TRBJ1-2	TGTGCCAGCAGCGAGGGTACGGTATACGGCTACACCTTC	CASSEGTVYGYTF
TRBD2	-	TRBV19	TRBJ2-7	TGTGCCAGTAGTAATTTAGAGCGGGAGGGTCCCTACGAGCAGTACTTC	CASSNLEREGPYEQYF
-	few	TRBV5-6	TRBJ1-3	TGTGCCAGCAGCGGAGTCGTAAACACCATATATTTT	CASSGVVNTIYF
TRBD2	-	TRBV9	TRBJ2-5	TGTGCCAGCAGCGTACCTAGCGGGAAAGCACGGGAGACCCAGTACTTC	CASSVPSGKARETQYF
-	-	TRBV5-6	TRBJ2-7	TGTGCCAGCAGCCTTGGTTTGCGAGGAGCCAGCTCCTACGAGCAGTACTTC	CASSLGLRGASSYEQYF
TRBD1	-	TRBV5-1	TRBJ1-3	TGCGCCAGCAGCTTGGTCGGCAGGGGGCGTCGGACCATATATTTT	CASSLVGRGRRTIYF
-	-	TRBV7-8	TRBJ1-4	TGTGCCAGCCGGGTCGGGGCTTGGGGTGAAAAACTGTTTTTT	CASRVGAWGEKLFF
TRBD1	-	TRBV28	TRBJ2-3	TGTGCCAGCAGCACCCGGGACAGCTCCGATCTGGATACGCAGTATTTT	CASSTRDSSDLDTQYF
-	-	TRBV10-1	TRBJ2-3	TGCGCCAGCAGTGTCACAGATACGCAGTATTTT	CASSVTDTQYF
-	-	TRBV9	TRBJ1-4	TGTGCCAGCAGCGTAGGGGGGGCAACTAATGAAAAACTGTTTTTT	CASSVGGATNEKLFF
-	-	TRBV5-6	TRBJ1-1	TGTGCCAGCAGCTTGAATCCGTTGGCGTACACTGAAGCTTTCTTT	CASSLNPLAYTEAFF
-	-	TRBV27	TRBJ2-1	TGTGCCAGCAGCCTTGGAACAGTTTTTCGCAATGAGCAGTTCTTC	CASSLGTVFRNEQFF
-	-	TRBV12-2	TRBJ1-2	TGTGCAAGTCGCTTTAACTGGTCTCCAGATGGGCCCTACTATGGCTACACCTTC	CASRFNWSPDGPYYGYTF
-	once	TRBV5-4	TRBJ2-2	TGTGCCAGCAGCTTGGGACTAGGAACGAACACCGGGGAGCTGTTTTTT	CASSLGLGTNTGELFF
TRBD2	-	TRBV18	TRBJ2-5	TGTGCCAGCTCACCACCGAGTACTAGCGGGAGTTGGAAGACCCAGTACTTC	CASSPPSTSGSWKTQYF
-	-	TRBV20-1	TRBJ2-3	TGCAGTGTGGATGTTAATACGCAGTATTTT	CSVDVNTQYF
-	few	TRBV6-1	TRBJ2-7	TGTGCCAGCGGGAGTGGGGCGGCGTACGAGCAGTACTTC	CASGSGAAYEQYF
-	-	TRBV7-9	TRBJ2-3	TGTGCCAGCAGCATCACAGATACGCAGTATTTT	CASSITDTQYF
-	-	TRBV9	TRBJ2-7	TGTGCCAGCAGCGTAGAAGGTTGGGACGAGCAGTACTTC	CASSVEGWDEQYF
-	-	TRBV6-6	TRBJ1-2	TGTGCCAGCAGTTACGCTAACTATGGCTACACCTTC	CASSYANYGYTF
TRBD1	-	TRBV15	TRBJ2-1	TGTGCCACCAGCAGAGGGACAGGGGGCGAGTACAATGAGCAGTTCTTC	CATSRGTGGEYNEQFF
TRBD2	-	TRBV11-2	TRBJ2-1	TGTGCCAGCGCTAACCCCAGCGGGAGCTTAGAGGAGCAGTTCTTC	CASANPSGSLEEQFF
TRBD1	-	TRBV6-5	TRBJ1-2	TGTGCCAGCAGTTATGGACAGGGGCTGCTTAACTATGGCTACACCTTC	CASSYGQGLLNYGYTF
-	-	TRBV10-2	TRBJ1-1	TGCGCCAGCAGCCTGGATGGCATGAACACTGAAGCTTTCTTT	CASSLDGMNTEAFF
-	once	TRBV7-9	TRBJ2-5	TGTGCCAGCAGCTTAGTAGGGCTAGGGGAGACCCAGTACTTC	CASSLVGLGETQYF
-	-	TRBV4-1	TRBJ2-1	TGCGCCAGCACTCCGAGAGGGGGGAATGAGCAGTTCTTC	CASTPRGGNEQFF
-	-	TRBV27	TRBJ1-2	TGTGCCAGCAGTTTATCGGGGGGTTCGGACTATGGCTACACCTTC	CASSLSGGSDYGYTF
-	-	TRBV4-1	TRBJ1-1	TGCGCCAGCAGCCAAGCTGACACTGAAGCTTTCTTT	CASSQADTEAFF
-	few	TRBV7-9	TRBJ2-3	TGTGCCAGCAGCTCAGACGACAGCTCCCCGTGGGATACGCAGTATTTT	CASSSDDSSPWDTQYF
-	-	TRBV4-1	TRBJ2-5	TGCGCCAGCAGCCTTGGAGAGACCCAGTACTTC	CASSLGETQYF
TRBD1	-	TRBV27	TRBJ2-7	TGTGCCAGCAGTCCCGGGACAGGGGGCTACGAGCAGTACTTC	CASSPGTGGYEQYF
-	few	TRBV30	TRBJ1-5	TGTGCCTGGAGTGTAACCGGCCCCAATCAGCCCCAGCATTTT	CAWSVTGPNQPQHF
-	-	TRBV7-5	TRBJ2-7	TGTGCCAGCAGCCTCCCTCTAGCGGCTACCTACGAGCAGTACTTC	CASSLPLAATYEQYF
TRBD1	-	TRBV6-6	TRBJ2-3	TGTGCCAGCAGTAGGGACAGGGGAGCTTTCACAGATACGCAGTATTTT	CASSRDRGAFTDTQYF
-	-	TRBV9	TRBJ1-1	TGTGCCAGCAGCGCAGGGGTGGGCTCTGAAGCTTTCTTT	CASSAGVGSEAFF
-	-	TRBV6-1	TRBJ2-7	TGTGCCAGCAGTGATTGGCAGGTGCGTACCTACGAGCAGTACTTC	CASSDWQVRTYEQYF
-	-	TRBV7-8	TRBJ2-5	TGTGCCAGCAGCTTAGGTACCGGGATCCAAGAGACCCAGTACTTC	CASSLGTGIQETQYF
-	-	TRBV4-1	TRBJ2-1	TGCGCCAGCAGCCAAGCGGCTAGGAGTAGCAATGAGCAGTTCTTC	CASSQAARSSNEQFF
TRBD2	-	TRBV4-1	TRBJ2-1	TGCGCCAGCAGCCAAGAAAGGAGCGGGAGGGTCAATGAGCAGTTCTTC	CASSQERSGRVNEQFF
-	-	TRBV11-2	TRBJ2-7	TGTGCCAGCAGCTTAGATTGGGCCGACTACGAGCAGTACTTC	CASSLDWADYEQYF
TRBD1	-	TRBV7-9	TRBJ2-3	TGTGCCAGCAGCCCTGCACTTGGGACAGGGGGAGATACGCAGTATTTT	CASSPALGTGGDTQYF
-	-	TRBV9	TRBJ2-5	TGTGCCAGCAGCCACGGGACTGTTTCATTGGAGGCAGAGACCCAGTACTTC	CASSHGTVSLEAETQYF